A selection of T cell receptor beta chains follows, all from one sample in a study of shared clonotypes between healthy human individuals. Clones were sequenced by immunoSEQ multiplex PCR, and TCRdb holds only the in-frame ones, with some missing. The data show fewer than 1 million clones, with about 96% seen just once and less than 0.3% held by the top ten. Sequencing used naive CD8+ T cells sorted from blood. Every receptor here comes from a man aged 30-40 years in good health. Both conserved end residues are part of each CDR3. Fields, in order: CDR3 DNA, CDR3 protein, J gene, D gene, clone size, CDR3 length, V gene. The D gene is left open where the match is weak. Where a row states a size, it is once, few, many or the class of an expanded clone; other rows omit it.

TGTGCCAGCTCACCGACAGGGATCTCACAAGAGACCCAGTACTTC,CASSPTGISQETQYF,TRBJ2-5,TRBD1,NA,15,TRBV18
TGTGCCAGCGACACCCCTGGGGCCAACGTCCTGACTTTC,CASDTPGANVLTF,TRBJ2-6,NA,NA,13,TRBV9
TGTGCCAGCAGTTCTACGACCTTGAACACTGAAGCTTTCTTT,CASSSTTLNTEAFF,TRBJ1-1,NA,once,14,TRBV5-5
TGTGCCAGCAGCTTAGTCTCGCGGGTCACAGATACGCAGTATTTT,CASSLVSRVTDTQYF,TRBJ2-3,NA,NA,15,TRBV7-2
TGTGCCAGCAGCTCCGGAAGCTACGAGCAGTACTTC,CASSSGSYEQYF,TRBJ2-7,NA,NA,12,TRBV6-5
TGTGCCAGCAGCTTCTCGGGACCCGGGGGCTACGAGCAGTACTTC,CASSFSGPGGYEQYF,TRBJ2-7,NA,NA,15,TRBV5-4
TGTGCCAGCAGTGAAGGGACTTCGATCTACGAGCAGTACTTC,CASSEGTSIYEQYF,TRBJ2-7,NA,NA,14,TRBV6-1
TGTGCCAGCAGCTTCCAAGCGGGAGTCAACAATGAGCAGTTCTTC,CASSFQAGVNNEQFF,TRBJ2-1,TRBD2,NA,15,TRBV11-2
TGTGCCAGCAGCCGGGGGGGCTACGAGCAGTACTTC,CASSRGGYEQYF,TRBJ2-7,TRBD2,NA,12,TRBV5-6
TGTGCCACCAGCAGAGTTGCGGGAGGGTCGGGATTCTACGAGCAGTACTTC,CATSRVAGGSGFYEQYF,TRBJ2-7,TRBD2,NA,17,TRBV15
TGTGCCAGCAGCGGGGAAAGGGGCTATGGCTACACCTTC,CASSGERGYGYTF,TRBJ1-2,NA,NA,13,TRBV9
TGTGCCAGCAGCTTAGCGCAGATAGCAGACAATGAGCAGTTCTTC,CASSLAQIADNEQFF,TRBJ2-1,NA,NA,15,TRBV7-9
TGTGCCAGCAGTCCCTCGACAGGGGGCGTTATTCGGGCCGGGGAGCTGTTTTTT,CASSPSTGGVIRAGELFF,TRBJ2-2,TRBD1,NA,18,TRBV28
TGTGCCAGCAGCTTGGCAGCGGGTCCGTACAATGAGCAGTTCTTC,CASSLAAGPYNEQFF,TRBJ2-1,NA,once,15,TRBV5-4
TGTGCCAGCAGCCGGACAGGAAACTCTGGAAACACCATATATTTT,CASSRTGNSGNTIYF,TRBJ1-3,TRBD1,once,15,TRBV7-3